One T cell receptor beta chain is described in this entry. This specimen includes other DNA sequences encoding the same CDR3. This entry comes from a study of shared clonotypes between healthy human individuals. Sequencing used immunoSEQ multiplex PCR; TCRdb keeps in-frame clones, though not all of them. Here the sample spans 2 million to 2.5 million clones, less than 95% being singletons. Germline-derived CDR1 and CDR2 are KGHSH and LQKENI. The CDR3 loop spans 14 amino acids. V dropped 2 bases and J dropped 1; count of bases not matched to a gene: 0. The rearrangement joins TRBV18 to TRBJ1-1, with TRBD1 matching over 8 bases. The origin of this receptor is a man younger than 35 in good health. Some clones in this sample may be carry-over from other donors' samples. The sample comprised naive CD4+ T cells from PBMCs. Subset given: CD45RA+ positively selected. CDR3 amino acids: CASSPGTGNTEAFF. In nucleotides, the CDR3 is TGTGCCAGCTCACCAGGGACAGGGAACACTGAAGCTTTCTTT. Drawing the rest from reference TRBV18 and TRBJ1-1, the complete variable domain is NAGVMQNPRHLVRRRGQEARLRCSPMKGHSHVYWYRQLPEEGLKFMVYLQKENIIDESGMPKERFSAEFPKEGPSILRIQQVVRGDSAAYFCASSPGTGNTEAFFGQGTRLTVV.